The sequence of this T cell receptor (beta chain) was determined in a study of shared clonotypes between healthy human individuals. Study background: Donor composition was a couple of women and a few men, aged 18 to 49.

CD45RO-negative, CCR7-selected cells formed the naive CD8 fraction, which excluded terminally differentiated effector memory CD45RA+ cells. V was pared by 5 bases and J by 5 bases, with 8 bases of the junction left unmatched. This CDR3 contains 15 residues. From germline, CDR1 is SEHNR and CDR2 FQNEAQ (reference sequence). DNA at about 200 ng, around 30,000 T cell genomes, went into sorted-subset replicate PCRs. Profiling relied on immunoSEQ multiplex PCR, and the TCRdb table lists in-frame clones only, not all of them. The table records millions of clones, more than 85% of them present only once. Sample: naive CD8+ T cells from PBMCs. V and J are TRBV7-9 and TRBJ2-1; 8 nucleotides match TRBD2. The clonotype was recovered from a man between 18 and 29 years old in good health. Some clones in this sample may be carry-over from other donors' samples. The CDR3 DNA sequence: TGTGCCAGCAGCCGCCCGGGGGGGGCAAACAATGAGCAGTTCTTC. It yields the protein CASSRPGGANNEQFF.